These 27 T cell receptor beta chains originate from one sample sequenced in a study of T-cell reconstitution after alpha-beta-depleted transplantation in children. Using unique molecular identifiers, the investigators prepared the TCRbeta library. A single record per CDR3 protein comes from TCRdb applying MiXCR to the PCR reads. The sample contains fewer than 1 million distinct CDR3 sequences, approximately 15% of which appear only once. This material consisted of PBMCs, mostly from graft donor cells, taken 360 days after TCRalphabeta/CD19-depleted stem cell transplant. These receptors were obtained from a male patient between 10 and 17 years old who had a stem cell transplant for acute lymphoblastic leukemia, so the T cells may come from the graft donor.

The table lists this clonotype with a few counts. This sequence joins TRBV29-1 and TRBJ1-3, with TRBD1 as a possible D gene (5 bases). Trimming cost V 7 bases and J 2 bases, with 12 bases left between them. Germline CDR1 is SQVTM and CDR2 is ANQGSEA. The CDR3 extends over 13 amino acids. The CDR3 DNA reads as TGCAGCGCCACCGGGGCGGCTGGAAACACCATATATTTT. Translated: CSATGAAGNTIYF.

The chain links TRBV27 to TRBJ2-3; the D gene is possibly TRBD2 (6 bases). Deletions cut 4 bases from V and 4 bases from J, with 15 bases between. Germline values: CDR1 MNHEY, CDR2 SMNVEV (reference sequence). The length of the CDR3 is 15 residues. The CDR3 DNA reads TGTGCCAGCAGTTCATCCAGGTGGGGGGCAGATACGCAGTATTTT. Amino acid sequence: CASSSSRWGADTQYF.

This chain uses TRBV21-1 with TRBJ2-2. TRBV21-1 is designated a pseudogene. The CDR3 is 18 amino acids. CDR3 protein: CASSPWGRKGANTGELFF. CDR3 bases: TGTGCCAGCAGCCCTTGGGGTAGGAAGGGTGCGAACACCGGGGAGCTGTTTTTT.

The V gene is TRBV5-6, the J gene TRBJ2-1; D gene uncertain. Looked up from germline, CDR1 is SGHDT and CDR2 is YYEEEE. The CDR3 sequence is 12 residues long. V lost 6 bases to trimming and J lost 5 bases, with 9 bases between them. The CDR3 region is CASTRTNNEQFF. The CDR3 DNA follows: TGTGCCAGCACCCGAACCAACAATGAGCAGTTCTTC.

This sequence joins TRBV5-6 and TRBJ2-1, with TRBD1 matching over 10 bases. CDR1 and CDR2 (germline): SGHDT, YYEEEE. Trimming cost V 4 bases and J 8 bases; bases outside gene matches: 6. The CDR3 has 14 amino acids. The CDR3 nucleotides read TGTGCCAGCAGCCAAAGACAGGGGGCAGATGAGCAGTTCTTC. Its protein is CASSQRQGADEQFF.

Worth noting for this clonotype: The junction and the germline gene differ at one end; a read error may be behind it. This chain uses TRBV27 with TRBJ1-4; D is perhaps TRBD1 (5 bases). Germline CDR1 MNHEY, CDR2 SMNVEV (reference sequence). The CDR3 has 15 residues. The CDR3 loop reads CASSFTGRSKEKLFF. CDR3 nucleotide sequence: TGTGCCAGCAGTTTCACAGGCCGTTCTAAAGAAAAACTGTTTTTT.

The table lists this clonotype with a few counts. The V and J genes are TRBV7-3 and TRBJ2-2, with TRBD2 identical over 7 bases. The J segment lost 7 bases and the V segment lost 1 base, leaving 9 bases of the junction unmatched. Per germline, CDR1 SGHTA and CDR2 FQGTGA. The CDR3 runs to 16 residues. CDR3 loop: CASSLSDAGAGGELFF. The CDR3 DNA is TGTGCCAGCAGCTTAAGTGACGCGGGAGCGGGCGGGGAGCTGTTTTTT. Looking up the rest from reference TRBV7-3 and TRBJ2-2 gives the full variable domain: GAGVSQTPSNKVTEKGKYVELRCDPISGHTALYWYRQSLGQGPEFLIYFQGTGAADDSGLPNDRFFAVRPEGSVSTLKIQRTERGDSAVYLCASSLSDAGAGGELFFGEGSRLTVL.

In this sample, this clonotype turned up a few times. In DNA, the CDR3 is TGTGCCAGCAGCTTTTCGGCTTTTCCGGGAGAGGAGACAGATACGCAGTATTTT. Encoded protein: CASSFSAFPGEETDTQYF. The chain joins TRBV11-1 to TRBJ2-3; possibly TRBD2 for D (6 bases). Germline-derived CDR1 and CDR2 are SGHAT and FQDESV (reference sequence). The V gene lost 3 bases and the J gene lost 3 bases, with 22 bases spanning the gap. The CDR3 sequence is 18 residues long. Based on the CDR3 plus reference TRBV11-1 and TRBJ2-3, the full variable domain is EAEVAQSPRYKITEKSQAVAFWCDPISGHATLYWYRQILGQGPELLVQFQDESVVDDSQLPKDRFSAERLKGVDSTLKIQPAELGDSAMYLCASSFSAFPGEETDTQYFGPGTRLTVL.

The chain combines TRBV6-1 with TRBJ1-1; maybe TRBD1 (5 bases). The germline gives CDR1 MNHNS, CDR2 SASEGT. The CDR3 extends over 13 amino acids. The V gene lost 3 bases and the J gene lost 4 bases, with 9 bases spanning the gap. The CDR3 sequence: CASSEGGVTEAFF. The CDR3 DNA reads as TGTGCCAGCAGTGAGGGGGGGGTCACTGAAGCTTTCTTT.

This clonotype appeared once. J is TRBJ2-7 and V is TRBV3-1; D might be TRBD2 (5 bases). This CDR3 has 14 amino acids. The V end lost 6 bases, the J end lost 0 bases, and 12 bases lay between the germline ends. Germline V gene lookup returns CDR1 LGHDT and CDR2 YNNKEL (reference sequence). In DNA, the CDR3 is TGTGCCAGCAGAGGAAACGGGGTCTCCTACGAGCAGTACTTC. Protein: CASRGNGVSYEQYF.

This clonotype has a handful of counts. The genes are TRBV7-9 and TRBJ1-4; D ambiguous. The CDR3 sequence is 15 residues long. Germline V lookup: CDR1 SEHNR, CDR2 FQNEAQ (reference sequence). V lost 1 base and J 7 bases, leaving 13 bases between the germline ends. The DNA for the CDR3 is TGTGCCAGCAGCTTAGGCCCCGGGTCGAGTGAAAAACTGTTTTTT. Its protein is CASSLGPGSSEKLFF. Looking up the rest from reference TRBV7-9 and TRBJ1-4 gives the full variable domain: DTGVSQNPRHKITKRGQNVTFRCDPISEHNRLYWYRQTLGQGPEFLTYFQNEAQLEKSRLLSDRFSAERPKGSFSTLEIQRTEQGDSAMYLCASSLGPGSSEKLFFGSGTQLSVL.

This clonotype has more than one count but fewer than ten. The V call is TRBV5-8, the J call TRBJ2-5; D remains unclear. Trimming stripped 0 bases from V and 0 bases from J, with 6 bases between. CDR1 SGHTS and CDR2 YDEGEE come from the germline V gene. The CDR3 extends over 14 amino acids. CDR3 protein: CASSLGHHQETQYF. As DNA, the CDR3 is TGTGCCAGCAGCTTGGGACACCACCAAGAGACCCAGTACTTC.

This clonotype was counted only a few times. The V call is TRBV12-3 or TRBV12-4, the J call TRBJ2-4; either TRBD1 or TRBD2 may supply D (5 bases each). V lost 7 bases to trimming and J lost 8 bases, with 18 bases between them. The CDR3 is 14 residues long. For the CDR3, the DNA is TGTGCCAGCAACGCCCCTCCGCAGGGAGACATTCAGTACTTC. Amino acid sequence: CASNAPPQGDIQYF.

This clonotype was counted many times. The chain has TRBV20-1 and TRBJ1-5; D is uncertain. Germline V lookup: CDR1 DFQATT, CDR2 SNEGSKA (reference sequence). V was clipped by 0 bases and J by 4 bases, with 19 bases between them. This CDR3 spans 17 amino acids. The CDR3 is CSARDPVSPFFNQPQHF. The CDR3 nucleotides read TGCAGTGCTAGAGATCCCGTCAGTCCCTTTTTTAATCAGCCCCAGCATTTT.

This clonotype appeared a few times. This sequence joins TRBV20-1 and TRBJ2-1; 7 positions agree with TRBD2. The CDR3 totals 13 residues. Germline trimming cut 4 bases from V and 7 bases from J; bases unmatched to any gene: 7. CDR1 DFQATT and CDR2 SNEGSKA come from the germline V gene (reference sequence). The CDR3 DNA sequence: TGCAGTGCTATCGGGCTAGCGGCGAATGAGCAGTTCTTC. Protein sequence: CSAIGLAANEQFF.

This clonotype was detected ten times or more. The chain carries TRBV4-1 and TRBJ2-2; no definite D call. The length of the CDR3 is 13 residues. V lost 3 bases and J lost 0, with 2 bases in between. CDR1 and CDR2 from the germline V gene are MGHRA and YSYEKL. The CDR3 DNA is TGCGCCAGCAGCCACGCGAACACCGGGGAGCTGTTTTTT. It is translated as CASSHANTGELFF.

The chain combines TRBV29-1 with TRBJ2-7, with a tentative D call TRBD2 (6 bases). Germline V lookup: CDR1 SQVTM, CDR2 ANQGSEA. CDR3 length equals 15 residues. Trimming stripped 4 bases from V and 0 bases from J, with 16 bases between. The chain's CDR3 is CSVVGGNRVSYEQYF. As DNA, the CDR3 is TGCAGCGTTGTTGGGGGGAACAGAGTCTCCTACGAGCAGTACTTC.

This rearrangement joins TRBV10-3 to TRBJ2-2, with 7 nucleotides matching TRBD1. The CDR3 runs 15 residues. With V trimmed by 2 bases and J by 7 bases, 7 bases remained unmatched. CDR1 and CDR2 from the germline V gene are ENHRY and SYGVKD. The CDR3 reads CAISETETGYGELFF. As DNA, the CDR3 is TGTGCCATCAGTGAGACAGAGACAGGGTACGGGGAGCTGTTTTTT.

This clonotype was observed a few times. The chain links TRBV20-1 to TRBJ2-3; no reliable D call. The CDR3 runs to 15 residues. Trimming took 3 bases from V and 0 from J, leaving 13 bases between them. Germline CDR1 reads DFQATT; CDR2 reads SNEGSKA (reference sequence). The CDR3 loop reads CSARRRSTSTDTQYF. CDR3 DNA sequence: TGCAGTGCTAGGAGGCGGTCTACTAGCACAGATACGCAGTATTTT.

This clonotype was seen a few times. V is TRBV4-1 and J is TRBJ2-1; possible D gene TRBD1, 7 bases. V gave up 2 bases and J gave up 6 bases, with 14 bases separating them. The germline CDR1 and CDR2 sequences are MGHRA and YSYEKL. This CDR3 has 15 amino acids. The CDR3 sequence: CASSQPGGKGNEQFF. CDR3 nucleotide sequence: TGCGCCAGCAGCCAACCAGGGGGGAAAGGCAATGAGCAGTTCTTC.

This clonotype has a handful of counts. V and J are TRBV18 and TRBJ1-1, with D unclear. This CDR3 region has 14 residues. The V gene lost 1 base and the J gene lost 1 base, with 7 bases spanning the gap. Per the germline V gene, CDR1 is KGHSH and CDR2 is LQKENI. The chain's CDR3 is CASSPQLGNTEAFF. CDR3 coding DNA: TGTGCCAGCTCACCACAACTTGGGAACACTGAAGCTTTCTTT.

The chain carries TRBV14 and TRBJ2-2, with a weak D call TRBD1 (5 bases). Germline lookup yields CDR1 SGHDN and CDR2 FVKESK. With 1 base removed from V and 0 bases from J, the gap between germline ends came to 6 bases. The CDR3 loop spans 15 amino acids. For the CDR3, the DNA is TGTGCCAGCAGCCAAGCCAGGGCGAACACCGGGGAGCTGTTTTTT. Its protein product is CASSQARANTGELFF.

This clonotype was found many times. This rearrangement joins TRBV14 to TRBJ2-4, with D possibly matching TRBD1 (5 bases). CDR3 size: 17 residues. The V end lost 1 base, the J end lost 0 bases, and 13 bases lay between the germline ends. CDR1 is SGHDN and CDR2 is FVKESK in the germline V gene. The CDR3 here is CASSQVLRQGAKNIQYF. The CDR3, as DNA: TGTGCCAGCAGCCAAGTCCTCAGGCAGGGAGCCAAAAACATTCAGTACTTC.

The chain links TRBV5-4 to TRBJ2-2; 7 bases agree with TRBD2. V shed 2 bases, J shed 2 bases, and the junction held 18 bases outside the gene matches. The length of the CDR3 is 20 residues. Germline values: CDR1 SGHNT, CDR2 YYREEE (reference sequence). This CDR3 reads CASSFPRGTNSGFNTGELFF. The CDR3 coding sequence is TGTGCCAGCAGCTTCCCGAGGGGAACAAATAGCGGGTTCAACACCGGGGAGCTGTTTTTT.

The V call is TRBV6-5, the J call TRBJ1-2, with 7 bases that match TRBD1. Germline V gene sequence: CDR1 MNHEY, CDR2 SVGAGI. The J segment lost 1 base and the V segment lost 2 bases, leaving 7 bases of the junction unmatched. The CDR3 is 16 amino acids. CDR3 residues: CASSYEQGQSNYGYTF. CDR3 nucleotides: TGTGCCAGCAGTTACGAGCAGGGACAGAGTAACTATGGCTACACCTTC.

The table lists this clonotype with a few counts. This chain links TRBV12-3 or TRBV12-4 with TRBJ1-2; the D is unclear. This CDR3 is 14 amino acids long. V was trimmed by 6 bases and J by 4 bases, leaving 15 bases between them. CDR3 bases: TGTGCCAGCAGGGGTAGCGGGAGCGGCTATGGCTACACCTTC. It codes for CASRGSGSGYGYTF.

This clonotype was detected many times. V usage is TRBV20-1 and J usage is TRBJ2-1; 7 positions match TRBD1. The CDR3 has 15 residues. Germline V CDR1 and CDR2: DFQATT, SNEGSKA (reference sequence). V shed 3 bases, J shed 5 bases, and the junction held 10 bases outside the gene matches. CDR3 coding DNA: TGCAGTGCTAGTCGTCGGTTCCAGGGGGACAATGAGCAGTTCTTC. Encoded protein: CSASRRFQGDNEQFF.